A selection of T cell receptor beta chains follows, all from one sample in a study of blood T cell repertoires in COVID-19. Using immunoSEQ multiplex PCR, the repertoire was profiled, and TCRdb retains in-frame clones only, with some absent. The table includes fewer than 85,000 clones, 82% detected once. The sequencing input was peripheral blood. Source of these receptors: a human donor in a cohort sampled during active COVID-19. The conserved cysteine and the conserved F or W are not part of the CDR3 here. The D gene is left open where the match is weak.

J gene,V gene,D gene,CDR3 protein
TRBJ1-5,TRBV5-1,NA,ASSLGSSNQPQH
TRBJ2-3,TRBV6-6,NA,ASRHGLATDTQY
TRBJ2-7,TRBV2,TRBD1,ASSEFGGQYSYEQY
TRBJ2-1,TRBV24-1,TRBD2,ATSDSNSGSTQF
TRBJ1-4,TRBV7-9,TRBD1,ASSLRQGVNEKLF
TRBJ2-2,TRBV5-1,TRBD2,ASSLIAGKDGELF
TRBJ2-4,TRBV19,NA,ASKRSPSDRVAKNIQY
TRBJ2-6,TRBV19,TRBD1,ASSSWDSNSGANVLT
TRBJ2-5,TRBV5-4,TRBD2,ASSLSPTSRETQY
TRBJ2-3,TRBV4-2,NA,ASSQVRGGRTDTQY
TRBJ1-1,TRBV19,NA,ASSIAGQRNEAF